This T cell receptor (beta chain) emerged from a study of cytomegalovirus exposure and HLA in healthy donors. Study in general: The platform used for the approximately 130 validation repertoires matched that of the 666 first-cohort repertoires, a later analysis reported.

About this clone itself: What it binds is not known.

Profiled with immunoSEQ multiplex PCR; TCRdb holds only in-frame clones, not every one. This sample carries tens of thousands of clones, approximately 96% of them seen once, and the ten largest clones take about 1.5%. Study results and caveats: The study flagged approximately 180 TCR beta chains as cytomegalovirus-associated. A subsequent analysis found that TCR clusters from the first cohort also tended to co-occur in the roughly 120 validation repertoires, with 94% of cluster scores above 0. Reports credit the classifier with highly specific, highly sensitive diagnosis of cytomegalovirus status.

V dropped 7 bases and J dropped 11 bases, with 14 bases sitting between them. Germline CDR1 and CDR2: DFQATT and SNEGSKA (reference sequence). The CDR3 covers 10 residues. J is TRBJ2-5 and V is TRBV20-1, with D perhaps TRBD2 (6 bases). The sequenced material came from PBMCs. The TCR originated in a woman between 18 and 29 years old in good health and CMV-seropositive. CDR3 bases: TGCAGTGGAGGAGGGATTGAGCAGTACTTC. As protein: CSGGGIEQYF.